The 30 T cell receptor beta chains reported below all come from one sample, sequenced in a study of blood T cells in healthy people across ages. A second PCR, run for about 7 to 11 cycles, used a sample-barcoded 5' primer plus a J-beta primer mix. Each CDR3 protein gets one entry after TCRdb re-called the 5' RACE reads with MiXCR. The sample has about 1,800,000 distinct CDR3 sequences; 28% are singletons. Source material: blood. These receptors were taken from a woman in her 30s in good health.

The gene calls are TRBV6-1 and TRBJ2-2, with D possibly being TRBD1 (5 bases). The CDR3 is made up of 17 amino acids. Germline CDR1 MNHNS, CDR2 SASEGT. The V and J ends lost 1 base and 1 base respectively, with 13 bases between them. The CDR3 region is CASSEGGSGLNTGELFF. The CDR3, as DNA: TGTGCCAGCAGTGAAGGGGGATCAGGGTTGAACACCGGGGAGCTGTTTTTT.

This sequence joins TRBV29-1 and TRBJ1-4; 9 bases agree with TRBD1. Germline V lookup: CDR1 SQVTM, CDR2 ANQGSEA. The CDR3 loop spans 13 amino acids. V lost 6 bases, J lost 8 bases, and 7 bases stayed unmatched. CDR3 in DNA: TGCAGCGTCGACAGGGGGTCGGGAGAAAAACTGTTTTTT. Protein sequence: CSVDRGSGEKLFF. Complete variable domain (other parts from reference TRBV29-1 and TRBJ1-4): SAVISQKPSRDICQRGTSLTIQCQVDSQVTMMFWYRQQPGQSLTLIATANQGSEATYESGFVIDKFPISRPNLTFSTLTVSNMSPEDSSIYLCSVDRGSGEKLFFGSGTQLSVL.

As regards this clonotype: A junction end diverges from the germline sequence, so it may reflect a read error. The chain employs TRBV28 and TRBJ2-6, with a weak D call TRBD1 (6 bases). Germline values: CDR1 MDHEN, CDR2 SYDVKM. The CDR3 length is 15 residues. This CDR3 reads CAGSPAGAGANVLTF. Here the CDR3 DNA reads TGTGCCGGCAGTCCCGCAGGGGCGGGGGCCAACGTCCTGACTTTC.

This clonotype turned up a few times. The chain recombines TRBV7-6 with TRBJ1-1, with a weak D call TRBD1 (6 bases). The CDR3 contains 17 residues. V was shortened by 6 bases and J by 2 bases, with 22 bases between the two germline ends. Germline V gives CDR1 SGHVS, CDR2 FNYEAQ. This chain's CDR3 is CASSKSLGTGANTEAFF. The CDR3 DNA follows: TGTGCCAGCAGTAAGAGCTTAGGTACGGGGGCAAACACTGAAGCTTTCTTT.

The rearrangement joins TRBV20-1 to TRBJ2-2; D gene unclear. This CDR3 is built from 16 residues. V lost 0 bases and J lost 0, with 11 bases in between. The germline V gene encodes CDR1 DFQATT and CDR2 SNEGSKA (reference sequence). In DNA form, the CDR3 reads TGCAGTGCTAGAGATCGGGCTACGTCGAACACCGGGGAGCTGTTTTTT. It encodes CSARDRATSNTGELFF.

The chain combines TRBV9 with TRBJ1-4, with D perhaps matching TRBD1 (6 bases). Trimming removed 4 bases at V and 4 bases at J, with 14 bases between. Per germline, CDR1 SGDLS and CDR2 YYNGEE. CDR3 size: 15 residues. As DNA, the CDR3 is TGTGCCAGCAGCTCCCAGACAGGCTATAATGAAAAACTGTTTTTT. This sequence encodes CASSSQTGYNEKLFF.

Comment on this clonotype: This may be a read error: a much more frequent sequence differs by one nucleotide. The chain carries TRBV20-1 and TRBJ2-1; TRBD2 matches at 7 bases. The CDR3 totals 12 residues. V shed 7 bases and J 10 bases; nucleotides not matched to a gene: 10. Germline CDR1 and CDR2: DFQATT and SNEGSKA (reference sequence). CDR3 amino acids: CSVNGGFYEQFF. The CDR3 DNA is TGCAGTGTAAACGGGGGGTTCTACGAGCAGTTCTTC.

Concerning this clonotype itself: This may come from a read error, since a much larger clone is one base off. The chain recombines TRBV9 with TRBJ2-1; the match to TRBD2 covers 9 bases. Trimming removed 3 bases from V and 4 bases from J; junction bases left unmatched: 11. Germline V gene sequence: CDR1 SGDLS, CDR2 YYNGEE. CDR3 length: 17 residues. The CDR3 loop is CASSGGRLAVRYNEQFF. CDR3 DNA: TGTGCCAGCAGCGGAGGGCGACTAGCGGTCCGTTACAATGAGCAGTTCTTC. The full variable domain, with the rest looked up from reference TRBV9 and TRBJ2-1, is DSGVTQTPKHLITATGQRVTLRCSPRSGDLSVYWYQQSLDQGLQFLIQYYNGEERAKGNILERFSAQQFPDLHSELNLSSLELGDSALYFCASSGGRLAVRYNEQFFGPGTRLTVL.

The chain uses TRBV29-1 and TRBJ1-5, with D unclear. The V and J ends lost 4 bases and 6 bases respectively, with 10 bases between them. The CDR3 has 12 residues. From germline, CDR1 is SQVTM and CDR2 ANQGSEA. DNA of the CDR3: TGCAGCGTTGGAGTTGCTGGTCAGCCCCAGCATTTT. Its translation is CSVGVAGQPQHF. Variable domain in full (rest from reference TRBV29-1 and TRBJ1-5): SAVISQKPSRDICQRGTSLTIQCQVDSQVTMMFWYRQQPGQSLTLIATANQGSEATYESGFVIDKFPISRPNLTFSTLTVSNMSPEDSSIYLCSVGVAGQPQHFGDGTRLSIL.

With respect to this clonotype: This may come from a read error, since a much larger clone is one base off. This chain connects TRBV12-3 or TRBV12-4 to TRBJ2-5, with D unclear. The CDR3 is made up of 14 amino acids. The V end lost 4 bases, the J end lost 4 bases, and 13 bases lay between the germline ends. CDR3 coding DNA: TGTGCCAGCAGTTGCCGCGCGGCAGCAGAGACCCAGTACTTC. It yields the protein CASSCRAAAETQYF.

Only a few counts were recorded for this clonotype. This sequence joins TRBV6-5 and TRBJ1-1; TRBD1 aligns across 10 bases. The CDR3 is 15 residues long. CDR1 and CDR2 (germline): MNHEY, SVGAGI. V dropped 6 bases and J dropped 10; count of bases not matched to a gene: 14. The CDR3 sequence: CASSHDRGRVLGAFF. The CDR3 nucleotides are TGTGCCAGCAGCCATGACAGGGGGCGAGTTCTTGGAGCTTTCTTT.

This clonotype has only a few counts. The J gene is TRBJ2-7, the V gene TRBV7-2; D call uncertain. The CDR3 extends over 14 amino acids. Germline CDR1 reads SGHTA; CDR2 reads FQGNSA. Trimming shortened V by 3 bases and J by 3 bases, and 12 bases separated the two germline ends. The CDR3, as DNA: TGTGCCAGCAGCTTTATGGGGAATGGCTACGAGCAGTACTTC. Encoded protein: CASSFMGNGYEQYF.

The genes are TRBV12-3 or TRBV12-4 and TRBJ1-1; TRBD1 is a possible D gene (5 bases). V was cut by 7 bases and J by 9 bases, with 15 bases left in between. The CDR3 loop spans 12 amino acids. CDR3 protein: CASTLGAGQAFF. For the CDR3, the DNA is TGTGCCAGCACCCTTGGGGCAGGACAAGCTTTCTTT.

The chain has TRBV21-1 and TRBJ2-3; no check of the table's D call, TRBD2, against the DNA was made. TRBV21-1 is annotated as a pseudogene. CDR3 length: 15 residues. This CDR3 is CASRGTAGEVDTQYF. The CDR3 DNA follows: TGTGCCAGCAGGGGGACGGCGGGGGAGGTGGATACGCAGTATTTT.

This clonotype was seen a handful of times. CDR3 loop: CASSLVGTDEFF. The CDR3 bases are TGTGCCAGCAGCTTAGTCGGCACCGACGAGTTCTTC. V gene TRBV7-2 combines with J gene TRBJ2-1; D remains unclear. Germline V gene lookup returns CDR1 SGHTA and CDR2 FQGNSA. CDR3 length: 12 amino acids. V was clipped by 1 base and J by 14 bases, with 12 bases between them.

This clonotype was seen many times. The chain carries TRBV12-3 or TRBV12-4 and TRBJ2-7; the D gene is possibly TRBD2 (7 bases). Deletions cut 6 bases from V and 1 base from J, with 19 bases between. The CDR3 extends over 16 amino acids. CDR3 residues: CASSSRGAGVSYEQYF. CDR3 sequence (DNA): TGTGCCAGCAGCTCCAGGGGTGCGGGAGTTTCCTACGAGCAGTACTTC.

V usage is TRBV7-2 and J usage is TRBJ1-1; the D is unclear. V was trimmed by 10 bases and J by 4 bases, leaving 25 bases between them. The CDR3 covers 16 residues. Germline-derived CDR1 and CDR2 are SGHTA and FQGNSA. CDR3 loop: CATAENYIPVGTEAFF. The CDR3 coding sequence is TGTGCCACCGCGGAGAACTATATACCGGTGGGCACTGAAGCTTTCTTT.

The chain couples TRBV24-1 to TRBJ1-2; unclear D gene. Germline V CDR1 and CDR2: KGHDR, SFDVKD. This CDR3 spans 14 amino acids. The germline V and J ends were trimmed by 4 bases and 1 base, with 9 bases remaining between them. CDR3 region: CATSDSRVNYGYTF. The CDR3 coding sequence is TGTGCCACCAGTGACTCCCGGGTTAACTATGGCTACACCTTC.

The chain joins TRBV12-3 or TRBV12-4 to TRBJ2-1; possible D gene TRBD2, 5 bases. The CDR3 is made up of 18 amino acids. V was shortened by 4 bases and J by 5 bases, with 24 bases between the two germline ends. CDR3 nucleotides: TGTGCCAGCAGTTCAACCCGGGAAGCCAGCTTCTTGAACAATGAGCAGTTCTTC. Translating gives CASSSTREASFLNNEQFF.

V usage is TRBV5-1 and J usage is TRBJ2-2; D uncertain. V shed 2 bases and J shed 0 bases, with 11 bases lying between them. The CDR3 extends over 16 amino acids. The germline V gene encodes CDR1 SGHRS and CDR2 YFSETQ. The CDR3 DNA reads TGCGCCAGCAGCTTATTCAGCAATCCGAACACCGGGGAGCTGTTTTTT. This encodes CASSLFSNPNTGELFF.

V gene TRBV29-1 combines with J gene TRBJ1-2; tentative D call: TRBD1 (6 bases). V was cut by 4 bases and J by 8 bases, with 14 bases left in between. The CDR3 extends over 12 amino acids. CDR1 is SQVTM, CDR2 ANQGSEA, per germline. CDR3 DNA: TGCAGCGTTGGAGGACAGTCGGCAGGCTACACCTTC. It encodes CSVGGQSAGYTF.

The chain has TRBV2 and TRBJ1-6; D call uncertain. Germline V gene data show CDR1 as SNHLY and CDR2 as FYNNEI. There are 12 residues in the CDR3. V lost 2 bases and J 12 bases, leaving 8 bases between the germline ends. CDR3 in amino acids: CASSEWGEPLHF. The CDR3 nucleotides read TGTGCCAGCAGTGAATGGGGAGAACCCCTCCACTTT.

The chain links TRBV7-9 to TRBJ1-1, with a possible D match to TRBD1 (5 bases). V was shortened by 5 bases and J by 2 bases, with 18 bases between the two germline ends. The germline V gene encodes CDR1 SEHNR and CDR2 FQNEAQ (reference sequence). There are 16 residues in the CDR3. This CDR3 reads CASSTQDGGPNTEAFF. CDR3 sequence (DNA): TGTGCCAGCAGCACCCAGGACGGGGGACCCAACACTGAAGCTTTCTTT.

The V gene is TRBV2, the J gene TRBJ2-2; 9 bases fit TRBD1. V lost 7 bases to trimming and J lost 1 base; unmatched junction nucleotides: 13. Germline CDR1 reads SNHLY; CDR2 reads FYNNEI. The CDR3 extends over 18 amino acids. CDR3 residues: CASMEGLPGQGNTGELFF. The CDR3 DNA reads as TGTGCCAGCATGGAAGGGTTGCCGGGACAGGGGAACACCGGGGAGCTGTTTTTT.

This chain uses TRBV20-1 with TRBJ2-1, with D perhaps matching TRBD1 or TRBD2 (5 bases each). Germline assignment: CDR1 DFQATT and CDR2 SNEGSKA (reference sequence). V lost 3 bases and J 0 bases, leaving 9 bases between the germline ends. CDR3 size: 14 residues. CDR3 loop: CSARGVSSYNEQFF. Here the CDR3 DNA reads TGCAGTGCTAGGGGGGTTAGCTCCTACAATGAGCAGTTCTTC.

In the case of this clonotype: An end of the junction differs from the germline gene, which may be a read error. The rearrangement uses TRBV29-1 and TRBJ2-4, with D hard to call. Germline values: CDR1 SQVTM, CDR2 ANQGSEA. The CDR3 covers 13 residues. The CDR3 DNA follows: TGCAGCGTTGAAGAGGGTACCAAAAACAGTCAGTACTTC. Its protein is CSVEEGTKNSQYF.

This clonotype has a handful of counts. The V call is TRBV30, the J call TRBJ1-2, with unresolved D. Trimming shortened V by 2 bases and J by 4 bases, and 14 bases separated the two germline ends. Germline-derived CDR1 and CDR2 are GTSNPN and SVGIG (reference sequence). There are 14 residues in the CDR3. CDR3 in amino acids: CAWSKIAGFYGYTF. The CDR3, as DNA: TGTGCCTGGAGTAAGATAGCGGGGTTCTATGGCTACACCTTC.

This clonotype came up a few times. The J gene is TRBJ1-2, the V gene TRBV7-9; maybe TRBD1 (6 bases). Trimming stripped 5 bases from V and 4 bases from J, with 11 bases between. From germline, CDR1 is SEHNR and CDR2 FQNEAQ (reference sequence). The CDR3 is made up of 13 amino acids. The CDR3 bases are TGTGCCAGCAGCCTTCCGACAGGCTATGGCTACACCTTC. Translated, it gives CASSLPTGYGYTF.

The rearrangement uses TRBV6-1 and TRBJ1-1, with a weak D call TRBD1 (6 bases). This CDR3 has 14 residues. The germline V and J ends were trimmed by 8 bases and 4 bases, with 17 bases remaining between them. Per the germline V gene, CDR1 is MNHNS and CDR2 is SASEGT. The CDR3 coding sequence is TGTGCCAGCGATCCGGACAGTGCGGGCACTGAAGCTTTCTTT. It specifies CASDPDSAGTEAFF.

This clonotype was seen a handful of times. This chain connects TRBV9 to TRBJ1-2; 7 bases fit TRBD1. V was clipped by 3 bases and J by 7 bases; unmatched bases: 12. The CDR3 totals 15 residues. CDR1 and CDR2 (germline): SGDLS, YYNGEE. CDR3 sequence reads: CASSEWDRTRGGYTF. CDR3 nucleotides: TGTGCCAGCAGCGAATGGGACAGAACCCGGGGTGGCTACACCTTC.